This T cell receptor (beta chain) came from a study of identical twins. General observations from the study: Analyses based on zero insertions could be partly confounded by invariant MAIT and iNKT cells.

CDR1 MNHNS and CDR2 SASEGT come from the germline V gene. The germline V and J ends were trimmed by 2 bases and 6 bases, with 5 bases remaining between them. The CDR3 loop spans 11 amino acids. TCRdb fed the 5' RACE reads into MiXCR, producing one record per CDR3 protein. This sample has about 700,000 distinct CDR3 sequences, with 8.6% found just once. This clonotype was counted at least ten times. As yet, its antigen is unknown. This same sample was also part of a study on yellow fever vaccine responses in identical twins. As reported in that work: In identical twins, vaccine T cell responses appeared partly shared and partly individual.

The source of this sequence is a woman aged 18-29 years in good health. Sequencing was done on a sample of PBMCs. This chain uses TRBV6-1 with TRBJ2-7, with no clear D. CDR3 sequence: CASSELSEQYF. The CDR3, as DNA: TGTGCCAGCAGTGAACTCAGCGAGCAGTACTTC.